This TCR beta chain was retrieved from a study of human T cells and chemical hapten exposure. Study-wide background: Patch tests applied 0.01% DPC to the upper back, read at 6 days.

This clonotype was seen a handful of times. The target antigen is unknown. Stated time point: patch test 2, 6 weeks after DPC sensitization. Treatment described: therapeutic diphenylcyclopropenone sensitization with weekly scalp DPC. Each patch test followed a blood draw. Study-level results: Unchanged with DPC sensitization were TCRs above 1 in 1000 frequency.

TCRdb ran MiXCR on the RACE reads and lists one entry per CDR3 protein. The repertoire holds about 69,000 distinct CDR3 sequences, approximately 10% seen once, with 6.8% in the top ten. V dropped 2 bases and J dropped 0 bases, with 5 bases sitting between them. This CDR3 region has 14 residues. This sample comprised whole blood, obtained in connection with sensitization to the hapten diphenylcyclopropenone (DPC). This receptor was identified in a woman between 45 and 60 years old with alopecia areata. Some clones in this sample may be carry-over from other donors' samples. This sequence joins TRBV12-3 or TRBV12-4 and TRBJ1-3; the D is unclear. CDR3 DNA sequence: TGTGCCAGCAGTTTATACGGCTCTGGAAACACCATATATTTT. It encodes CASSLYGSGNTIYF.